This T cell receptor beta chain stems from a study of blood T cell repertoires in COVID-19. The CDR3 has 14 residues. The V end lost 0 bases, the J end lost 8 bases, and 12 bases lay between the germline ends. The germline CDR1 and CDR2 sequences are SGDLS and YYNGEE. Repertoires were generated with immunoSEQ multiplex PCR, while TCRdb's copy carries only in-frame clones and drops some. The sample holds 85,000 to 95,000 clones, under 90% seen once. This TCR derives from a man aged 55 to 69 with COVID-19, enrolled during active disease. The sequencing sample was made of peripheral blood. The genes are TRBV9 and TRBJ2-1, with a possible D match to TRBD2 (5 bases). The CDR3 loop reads CASSVGLAGDEQFF. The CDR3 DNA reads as TGTGCCAGCAGCGTAGGGCTAGCCGGTGATGAGCAGTTCTTC.